Listed below are T cell receptor beta chains from one sample, sequenced in a study of PD-1 blockade in mismatch repair-deficient tumors. The table came from immunoSEQ multiplex PCR; TCRdb's copy has only in-frame clones and leaves some out. The sample yields about 9,800 clones, around 88% seen once. No antigen is known for these receptors. Specimen: cells cultured in vitro, collected from a patient treated with pembrolizumab. The origin of the receptors is an adult with mismatch repair-deficient cancer. Each CDR3 is given with its conserved first and last residue. A D gene is named only where the DNA matches it firmly. The size of a clone is reported for some rows only, either as once, few or many, or as a class for expanded clones.

D gene,J gene,V gene,clone size,CDR3 DNA,CDR3 protein
NA,TRBJ2-1,TRBV27,NA,TGTGCCAGCAGTTTTTCGGGGGGCGCAGGTGAGCAGTTCTTC,CASSFSGGAGEQFF
NA,TRBJ2-1,TRBV30,few,TGTGCCTGGAGTGGCGGGCCAGAACGGAACAATGAGCAGTTCTTC,CAWSGGPERNNEQFF
TRBD2,TRBJ2-1,TRBV7-2,NA,TGTGCCAGCAGCCCAAGGGTCCTAGCGGACAATGAGCAGTTCTTC,CASSPRVLADNEQFF
NA,TRBJ1-2,TRBV14,NA,TGTGCCAGCAGCCAATCGAATGGCGGGGGCGCCTATGGCTACACCTTC,CASSQSNGGGAYGYTF
TRBD1,TRBJ1-4,TRBV7-8,NA,TGTGCCAGCAGCTTAGTGAGGACAGGGGTGGAAAAACTGTTTTTT,CASSLVRTGVEKLFF
NA,TRBJ2-1,TRBV5-1,NA,TGCGCCAGCAGCTTGGAATTAGCGGCCAATGAGCAGTTCTTC,CASSLELAANEQFF
TRBD2,TRBJ2-1,TRBV9,NA,TGTGCCAGCAGCTCGGGACTAGCGGGAGAATGGGGGAAGAGGGGAGCCAATGAGCAGTTCTTC,CASSSGLAGEWGKRGANEQFF
NA,TRBJ1-1,TRBV5-1,few,TGCGCCAGCAGCTTGGCAGGGGCGTCCCAAGCTTTCTTT,CASSLAGASQAFF
TRBD2,TRBJ2-7,TRBV29-1,NA,TGCAGCGTTGAAATCGTAGCGGGAGGGTTCTACGAGCAGTACTTC,CSVEIVAGGFYEQYF
NA,TRBJ2-3,TRBV5-1,NA,TGCGCCAGCAGCTTGGCAGGGACAGATACGCAGTATTTT,CASSLAGTDTQYF
NA,TRBJ1-4,TRBV5-5,few,TGTGCCAGCAGTTTCCCCGGGGCCGACGGTGAAAAACTGTTTTTT,CASSFPGADGEKLFF
NA,TRBJ2-1,TRBV5-5,NA,TGTGCCAGCAGCTGGGATTCTGGGCCCGATGAGCAGTTCTTC,CASSWDSGPDEQFF
TRBD1,TRBJ1-4,TRBV5-1,once,TGCGCCAGCAGCCCGACAGGGGAGATCAATGAAAAACTGTTTTTT,CASSPTGEINEKLFF
TRBD2,TRBJ2-5,TRBV13,NA,TGTGCCAGCAGCTCCCGAGCGGGACTGGGAGAGACCCAGTACTTC,CASSSRAGLGETQYF
NA,TRBJ2-2,TRBV27,NA,TGTGCCAGCAGAGTCCAGGGTCGCTACGCCGGGGAGCTGTTTTTT,CASRVQGRYAGELFF
NA,TRBJ1-4,TRBV6-1,NA,TGTGCCAGCAGTGAATCCCACCCCCTAGCTAATGAAAAACTGTTTTTT,CASSESHPLANEKLFF
NA,TRBJ2-1,TRBV5-1,NA,TGCGCCAGCAGCCCCTTCTTGGAGGGAACCGGTGAGCAGTTCTTC,CASSPFLEGTGEQFF
TRBD1,TRBJ2-7,TRBV4-1,once,TGCGCCAGCAGCCAACAGACAGGGCACTACGAGCAGTACTTC,CASSQQTGHYEQYF
NA,TRBJ2-7,TRBV6-6,NA,TGTGCCAGCAGTTTCGTCCCAGGGTCGCACGAGCAGTACTTC,CASSFVPGSHEQYF
NA,TRBJ2-3,TRBV7-1,NA,TGTGCCAGCAGCTTTACGGGGTTGTCAACAGATACGCAGTATTTT,CASSFTGLSTDTQYF
NA,TRBJ1-5,TRBV6-1,NA,TGTGCCAGCAGTGAAGCAGGGAATCAGCCCCAGCATTTT,CASSEAGNQPQHF
TRBD1,TRBJ1-2,TRBV30,NA,TGTGCCTGGAGTACCAGGACAGGGGGCTATGGCTACACCTTC,CAWSTRTGGYGYTF
TRBD1,TRBJ2-1,TRBV5-1,NA,TGCGCCAGCAGCCAGGGGGTAGTTGTCTACAATGAGCAGTTCTTC,CASSQGVVVYNEQFF
TRBD1,TRBJ2-7,TRBV4-1,once,TGCGCCAGCAGCCTCGGGACAGCCTCTTCCTCCTACGAGCAGTACTTC,CASSLGTASSSYEQYF
NA,TRBJ2-2,TRBV5-4,NA,TGTGCCAGCAGCTCCCTTACGAACACCGGGGAGCTGTTTTTT,CASSSLTNTGELFF
NA,TRBJ2-7,TRBV7-2,NA,TGTGCCAGCAGCTTCGACCGCTACGAGCAGTACTTC,CASSFDRYEQYF
NA,TRBJ2-7,TRBV4-1,NA,TGCGCCAGCAGCCAAGTGTCTAGCTGGTCCTACGAGCAGTACTTC,CASSQVSSWSYEQYF
NA,TRBJ2-3,TRBV5-1,NA,TGCGCCAGCAGTTGGGGGGAGCGAAGCACAGATACGCAGTATTTT,CASSWGERSTDTQYF
NA,TRBJ2-5,TRBV27,NA,TGTGCCAGCAGGGGGATAGGGAGCCAAGAGACCCAGTACTTC,CASRGIGSQETQYF
NA,TRBJ2-5,TRBV7-3,NA,TGTGCCAGCAGCGATGCTACGGGGACCCAGTACTTC,CASSDATGTQYF
TRBD1,TRBJ1-4,TRBV7-9,NA,TGTGCCAGCAGCGCCCGGACAGGGGAAAAACTGTTTTTT,CASSARTGEKLFF
TRBD2,TRBJ2-3,TRBV29-1,NA,TGCAGCGGGACTAGCGGAACAGATACGCAGTATTTT,CSGTSGTDTQYF
TRBD1,TRBJ1-6,TRBV13,NA,TGTGCCAGCAGGAGGAGTACAGGGGGCCGATCACCCCTCCACTTT,CASRRSTGGRSPLHF
TRBD1,TRBJ2-2,TRBV2,few,TGTGCCAGCAGTGGACAGGGAAGGACCGGGGAGCTGTTTTTT,CASSGQGRTGELFF
TRBD2,TRBJ2-5,TRBV18,NA,TGTGCCAGCTCACAGGCCGTAGCGGGAATGGGAGAGACCCAGTACTTC,CASSQAVAGMGETQYF
NA,TRBJ2-1,TRBV28,NA,TGTGCCAGCAGTCCACAAGGCGGCAGGGGAGTTTATAATGAGCAGTTCTTC,CASSPQGGRGVYNEQFF
NA,TRBJ1-2,TRBV28,NA,TGTGCCAGCCGTTTCCGGGACATCCCTAACTATGGCTACACCTTC,CASRFRDIPNYGYTF
NA,TRBJ2-7,TRBV2,NA,TGTGCCAGCAGCACCTACGAGCAGTACTTC,CASSTYEQYF
NA,TRBJ2-5,TRBV6-4,NA,TGTGCCAGCAGTGACTCGTGGGAGACCCAGTACTTC,CASSDSWETQYF
NA,TRBJ2-7,TRBV11-3,NA,TGTGCCAGCAGCTTCCCGGGGTCCTACGAGCAGTACTTC,CASSFPGSYEQYF
TRBD1,TRBJ2-7,TRBV13,once,TGTGCCAGCAGGCGACAGGGACCAACCTACGAGCAGTACTTC,CASRRQGPTYEQYF
NA,TRBJ1-1,TRBV19,NA,TGTGCCAGTAGTATGGGTTGGGGGAACACTGAAGCTTTCTTT,CASSMGWGNTEAFF
TRBD1,TRBJ2-7,TRBV5-1,once,TGCGCCAGCAGCGTTGGTTCCGCGACAGGGGTCCCCTACGAGCAGTACTTC,CASSVGSATGVPYEQYF
TRBD2,TRBJ2-7,TRBV28,NA,TGTGCCAGCAGTTCTAGCGGATTCTCCTACGAGCAGTACTTC,CASSSSGFSYEQYF
NA,TRBJ2-2,TRBV5-1,NA,TGCGCCAGCAGCACGGGAGTCCGTACCGGGGAGCTGTTTTTT,CASSTGVRTGELFF
NA,TRBJ2-7,TRBV5-1,NA,TGCGCCAGCAGCTTACAAATCGACCGACAGTCCCCAATGGGGTCCTACGAGCAGTACTTC,CASSLQIDRQSPMGSYEQYF
TRBD1,TRBJ1-4,TRBV19,NA,TGTGCCAGTAGTAACAGGGGGCGGGAGGAAAAACTGTTTTTT,CASSNRGREEKLFF
TRBD1,TRBJ1-6,TRBV11-3,NA,TGTGCCAGCAGCTCTGAGACAGGGATCAATTCACCCCTCCACTTT,CASSSETGINSPLHF
NA,TRBJ1-4,TRBV5-1,NA,TGCGCCAGCACCGGAGGAGGAGTTAATGAAAAACTGTTTTTT,CASTGGGVNEKLFF
NA,TRBJ1-2,TRBV27,medium-sized,TGTGCCAGCAGTTTCCTCGGGACATTGGGAGGCTACACCTTC,CASSFLGTLGGYTF
NA,TRBJ1-2,TRBV7-3,NA,TGTGCCAGCAGCGCGGCAGGCGGTAACTATGGCTACACCTTC,CASSAAGGNYGYTF
NA,TRBJ2-6,TRBV19,NA,TGTGCCAGTAGTCCTCATCGCTCTGGGGCCAACGTCCTGACTTTC,CASSPHRSGANVLTF
TRBD1,TRBJ1-2,TRBV5-8,NA,TGTGCCAGCAGCTTGAGCCGGACAGGGGACTATGGCTACACCTTC,CASSLSRTGDYGYTF